Listed below are T cell receptor beta chains from one sample, sequenced in a study of T-cell reconstitution after alpha-beta-depleted transplantation in children. TCRdb called the PCR reads again in MiXCR, with one record for every CDR3 protein. The repertoire holds about a million distinct CDR3 sequences, with about 29% as singletons. The specimen comprised PBMCs, mostly from graft donor cells, sampled 360 days after TCRalphabeta/CD19-depleted stem cell transplant. These receptor sequences come from a boy in the first two years of life who had a stem cell transplant for SCID, so the T cells may come from the graft donor. The CDR3 runs from the conserved cysteine through the conserved F or W. Each record gives: D gene, V gene, clone size, J gene, CDR3 DNA, CDR3 protein. A D gene is named only where the DNA matches it firmly. The size entry is marked missing in some rows and otherwise reads once, few, many or a size class.

D gene: NA
V gene: TRBV10-1
clone size: NA
J gene: TRBJ2-3
CDR3 DNA: TGCGCCAGCAGTGGAGCCCGGGGTGGTCGTTCGGATACGCAGTATTTT
CDR3 protein: CASSGARGGRSDTQYF

D gene: TRBD1
V gene: TRBV5-1
clone size: NA
J gene: TRBJ2-2
CDR3 DNA: TGCGCCAGCAGCTCGACGACAGGGATAAACACCGGGGAGCTGTTTTTT
CDR3 protein: CASSSTTGINTGELFF

D gene: TRBD1
V gene: TRBV7-6
clone size: few
J gene: TRBJ2-7
CDR3 DNA: TGTGCCAGCAGCCCGCTGGGACAGGGGTACGAGCAGTACTTC
CDR3 protein: CASSPLGQGYEQYF

D gene: NA
V gene: TRBV18
clone size: few
J gene: TRBJ2-5
CDR3 DNA: TGTGCCAGCTCACCAGTGAGGGAGACCCAGTACTTC
CDR3 protein: CASSPVRETQYF

D gene: NA
V gene: TRBV3-1
clone size: NA
J gene: TRBJ1-2
CDR3 DNA: TGTGCCAGCAGCCACCCCTTAGGACCCAACTATGGCTACACCTTC
CDR3 protein: CASSHPLGPNYGYTF

D gene: NA
V gene: TRBV29-1
clone size: few
J gene: TRBJ1-1
CDR3 DNA: TGCAGCGGACTCGACCCTTCAGGGAACACTGAAGCTTTCTTT
CDR3 protein: CSGLDPSGNTEAFF

D gene: NA
V gene: TRBV7-3
clone size: few
J gene: TRBJ2-5
CDR3 DNA: TGTGCCAGCAGCTCTCTGGGGACCGGGGGAGAGACCCAGTACTTC
CDR3 protein: CASSSLGTGGETQYF

D gene: TRBD1
V gene: TRBV7-2
clone size: NA
J gene: TRBJ2-7
CDR3 DNA: TGTGCCAGCAGCATATACAGGGGGGAGCGCTACGAGCAGTACTTC
CDR3 protein: CASSIYRGERYEQYF

D gene: NA
V gene: TRBV6-5
clone size: few
J gene: TRBJ2-5
CDR3 DNA: TGTGCCAGCAGTTACATTGGAGAGACCCAGTACTTC
CDR3 protein: CASSYIGETQYF

D gene: NA
V gene: TRBV24-1
clone size: few
J gene: TRBJ1-1
CDR3 DNA: TGTGCCACCAGTGATTTTACAGGGAAAGCTTTCTTT
CDR3 protein: CATSDFTGKAFF

D gene: TRBD2
V gene: TRBV15
clone size: few
J gene: TRBJ2-3
CDR3 DNA: TGTGCCACCAGCACAGGACTAGCGGTCACAGATACGCAGTATTTT
CDR3 protein: CATSTGLAVTDTQYF

D gene: NA
V gene: TRBV20-1
clone size: few
J gene: TRBJ2-7
CDR3 DNA: TGCAGTGCTAGAGATTGGGTAGGGGGAGAGGGGTACGAGCAGTACTTC
CDR3 protein: CSARDWVGGEGYEQYF

D gene: NA
V gene: TRBV4-1
clone size: few
J gene: TRBJ2-7
CDR3 DNA: TGCGCCAGCAGTTCCCCCCCATTCTACGAGCAGTACTTC
CDR3 protein: CASSSPPFYEQYF

D gene: NA
V gene: TRBV4-2
clone size: many
J gene: TRBJ2-5
CDR3 DNA: TGTGCCAGCAGCCAAGCACCGGGGTGGGCAGAAGAGACCCAGTACTTC
CDR3 protein: CASSQAPGWAEETQYF

D gene: NA
V gene: TRBV6-2/TRBV6-3
clone size: few
J gene: TRBJ1-1
CDR3 DNA: TGTGCCAGCAGTTACTCGGCGAAGGGTTTGAACACTGAAGCTTTCTTT
CDR3 protein: CASSYSAKGLNTEAFF

D gene: NA
V gene: TRBV5-1
clone size: few
J gene: TRBJ2-3
CDR3 DNA: TGCGCCAGCACCCTAAAGGGTAGCAGCACAGATACGCAGTATTTT
CDR3 protein: CASTLKGSSTDTQYF

D gene: TRBD2
V gene: TRBV6-2/TRBV6-3
clone size: NA
J gene: TRBJ2-1
CDR3 DNA: TGTGCCAGCGGTGTGGCGGGGGGCAATGAGCAGTTCTTC
CDR3 protein: CASGVAGGNEQFF

D gene: NA
V gene: TRBV4-1
clone size: NA
J gene: TRBJ1-2
CDR3 DNA: TGCGCCAGCAGCCAAGGTGCAGGGTTTATCTATGGCTACACCTTC
CDR3 protein: CASSQGAGFIYGYTF

D gene: NA
V gene: TRBV4-3
clone size: NA
J gene: TRBJ2-1
CDR3 DNA: TGCGCCAGCAGCCAAGACCCCGGTTTTGGGCTAGGAACCCCATACAATGAGCAGTTCTTC
CDR3 protein: CASSQDPGFGLGTPYNEQFF

D gene: TRBD1
V gene: TRBV27
clone size: few
J gene: TRBJ2-1
CDR3 DNA: TGTGCCAGCAGTTCCCGTAGGCGGGACAGGTTTATTCCTGAGCAGTTCTTC
CDR3 protein: CASSSRRRDRFIPEQFF

D gene: NA
V gene: TRBV12-3/TRBV12-4
clone size: NA
J gene: TRBJ2-3
CDR3 DNA: TGTGCCAGCACCACCGGGCCTCGGGGGCAGTATTTT
CDR3 protein: CASTTGPRGQYF

D gene: NA
V gene: TRBV6-5
clone size: many
J gene: TRBJ1-1
CDR3 DNA: TGTGCCAGCAGTTTGGGGGGGGTCGGCACTGAAGCTTTCTTT
CDR3 protein: CASSLGGVGTEAFF

D gene: TRBD1
V gene: TRBV29-1
clone size: few
J gene: TRBJ2-5
CDR3 DNA: TGCAGCGTTCGACAGGGGCGGGAAGAGACCCAGTACTTC
CDR3 protein: CSVRQGREETQYF

D gene: TRBD1
V gene: TRBV6-5
clone size: few
J gene: TRBJ2-3
CDR3 DNA: TGTGCCAGCAGATCCGGACAGGGGGCTAGCACAGATACGCAGTATTTT
CDR3 protein: CASRSGQGASTDTQYF

D gene: NA
V gene: TRBV19
clone size: few
J gene: TRBJ2-7
CDR3 DNA: TGTGCCAGTAGTACAGGGAGGAGGGAGATGGACGAGCAGTACTTC
CDR3 protein: CASSTGRREMDEQYF

D gene: NA
V gene: TRBV12-3/TRBV12-4
clone size: NA
J gene: TRBJ1-1
CDR3 DNA: TGTGCCAGCACCCAGGGGACTACTGAAGCTTTCTTT
CDR3 protein: CASTQGTTEAFF

D gene: NA
V gene: TRBV12-3/TRBV12-4
clone size: few
J gene: TRBJ1-6
CDR3 DNA: TGTGCCAGCACAACAATAACAGAGTATAATTCACCCCTCCACTTT
CDR3 protein: CASTTITEYNSPLHF

D gene: NA
V gene: TRBV4-2
clone size: few
J gene: TRBJ2-5
CDR3 DNA: TGTGCCAGCAGCCAAGATGGGGGGAGAACCCAAGAGACCCAGTACTTC
CDR3 protein: CASSQDGGRTQETQYF

D gene: NA
V gene: TRBV2
clone size: NA
J gene: TRBJ2-7
CDR3 DNA: TGTGCCAGCAGTTGGCGGGGTAAGGGCTCCTACGACCAGTACTTC
CDR3 protein: CASSWRGKGSYDQYF

D gene: TRBD2
V gene: TRBV9
clone size: few
J gene: TRBJ2-7
CDR3 DNA: TGTGCCAGCAGCCCACCGGGACTACAAGACGATGAGCAGTACTTC
CDR3 protein: CASSPPGLQDDEQYF

D gene: NA
V gene: TRBV2
clone size: NA
J gene: TRBJ2-3
CDR3 DNA: TGTGCCAGAGGGGGGGGTGTTGAGTTCCAAGATACGCAGTATTTT
CDR3 protein: CARGGGVEFQDTQYF

D gene: NA
V gene: TRBV20-1
clone size: NA
J gene: TRBJ2-1
CDR3 DNA: TGCAGTGCCGGTCGTGGTCCAAGCGACAATGAGCAGTTCTTC
CDR3 protein: CSAGRGPSDNEQFF

D gene: NA
V gene: TRBV5-6
clone size: NA
J gene: TRBJ1-2
CDR3 DNA: TGTGCCAGCAGCTTTGGGACCGGGACCCTTTACACCTTC
CDR3 protein: CASSFGTGTLYTF

D gene: NA
V gene: TRBV5-1
clone size: once
J gene: TRBJ1-2
CDR3 DNA: TGCGCCAGCGGGGACGCAGGTGCCAACTATGGCTACACCTTC
CDR3 protein: CASGDAGANYGYTF

D gene: TRBD2
V gene: TRBV24-1
clone size: NA
J gene: TRBJ2-3
CDR3 DNA: TGTGCCACCAGTGATGGGTGGACTAGCGTTGCCACAGATACGCAGTATTTT
CDR3 protein: CATSDGWTSVATDTQYF

D gene: NA
V gene: TRBV2
clone size: NA
J gene: TRBJ1-5
CDR3 DNA: TGTGCCAGCAGTGAAAGAAATTATAGCAATCAGCCCCAGCATTTT
CDR3 protein: CASSERNYSNQPQHF

D gene: TRBD2
V gene: TRBV12-3/TRBV12-4
clone size: few
J gene: TRBJ2-3
CDR3 DNA: TGTGCCAGCAGTCCCCGTCTAGCGGGGGCGCGCGGGGGTACGCAGTATTTT
CDR3 protein: CASSPRLAGARGGTQYF

D gene: TRBD1
V gene: TRBV18
clone size: NA
J gene: TRBJ2-2
CDR3 DNA: TGTGCCAGCTCACCACTGACAGGGGAAACCACCGGGGAGCTGTTTTTT
CDR3 protein: CASSPLTGETTGELFF

D gene: NA
V gene: TRBV18
clone size: few
J gene: TRBJ2-2
CDR3 DNA: TGTGCCAGCTCACCACGGGAACGTGCGAACACCGGGGAGCTGTTTTTT
CDR3 protein: CASSPRERANTGELFF

D gene: TRBD1
V gene: TRBV20-1
clone size: few
J gene: TRBJ1-5
CDR3 DNA: TGCAGTGCCCAGGACAGGGGGTACCAGCCCCAGCATTTT
CDR3 protein: CSAQDRGYQPQHF

D gene: NA
V gene: TRBV5-1
clone size: few
J gene: TRBJ2-7
CDR3 DNA: TGCGCCAGCAGCTTGGAACTGGGTCCCCCCCGGCAGTACTTC
CDR3 protein: CASSLELGPPRQYF

D gene: NA
V gene: TRBV5-1
clone size: NA
J gene: TRBJ2-5
CDR3 DNA: TGCGCCAGCAGCTTGGATTATAGTTACCAAGAGACCCAGTACTTC
CDR3 protein: CASSLDYSYQETQYF

D gene: NA
V gene: TRBV4-2
clone size: few
J gene: TRBJ2-1
CDR3 DNA: TGTGCCAGCAGCCAAGAGGTGGGTGAGCAGTTCTTC
CDR3 protein: CASSQEVGEQFF